Shown below are 20 T cell receptor beta chains from a single sample sequenced in a study of cytomegalovirus exposure and HLA in healthy donors (dated by TCRdb to about 2017). Receptors were amplified or captured by the immunoSEQ multiplex PCR assay. For the multiplex PCR, a mixture combining 60 forward primers for TCR Vbeta segments and 13 reverse primers for TCR Jbeta segments was used. TCRdb obtained this table from immuneACCESS and retained in-frame rearrangements with V and J assigned. These tables miss some clones; where compared with another copy, unresolved V genes account for less than half of the shortfall, and the remainder is unexplained. A total of 140,000 to 150,000 clones appear in this sample, around 57% of them only once. The ten largest clones capture around 1.9% of the sample. Sequenced input: PBMCs. These receptors came from a male donor in good health and CMV-seronegative.

Only one count was recorded for this clone. This chain joins TRBV27 and TRBJ2-1; TRBD1 agrees at 9 bases. The CDR3 is 17 residues long. Losses at the gene ends were 5 bases for V and 6 bases for J; bases not matched to a gene: 14. Germline-derived CDR1 and CDR2 are MNHEY and SMNVEV (reference sequence). The DNA of the CDR3 is TGTGCCAGCAGTCCTAAGCCGGGACAGGGCTCCCTCAATGAGCAGTTCTTC. It encodes CASSPKPGQGSLNEQFF.

The chain joins TRBV10-3 to TRBJ2-7, with a possible D match to TRBD1 (5 bases). The CDR3 extends over 17 amino acids. Trimming left V 6 bases short and J 1 base short, with 22 bases between. Germline CDR1 reads ENHRY; CDR2 reads SYGVKD. In nucleotides, the CDR3 is TGTGCCATCAGCCTTACCCCAGTTCGCAGGGATTCCTACGAGCAGTACTTC. It specifies CAISLTPVRRDSYEQYF.

The chain links TRBV5-4 to TRBJ1-6, with no clear D. The CDR3 totals 13 residues. Trimming cost V 5 bases and J 7 bases, with 10 bases left between them. The germline CDR1 and CDR2 sequences are SGHNT and YYREEE (reference sequence). The CDR3 region has the DNA TGTGCCAGCAGGCGGGTAGGGAATTCACCCCTCCACTTT. This gives the protein CASRRVGNSPLHF.

This clone came up once. The V gene is TRBV18, the J gene TRBJ1-2, with 9 bases matching TRBD1. The CDR3 covers 15 residues. V shed 6 bases, J shed 6 bases, and the junction held 11 bases outside the gene matches. The germline gives CDR1 KGHSH, CDR2 LQKENI. The CDR3 region is CASSNQGDRAHGYTF. The CDR3 bases are TGTGCCAGCTCCAACCAAGGGGACAGGGCCCATGGCTACACCTTC.

J is TRBJ1-2 and V is TRBV4-3, with 10 bases aligning to TRBD1. Unmatched junction bases numbered 6, after V lost 4 bases and J lost 7 bases. This CDR3 region has 14 residues. CDR1 and CDR2 (germline): LGHNA, YSLEER. This CDR3 reads CASSLRQGARGYTF. The DNA of the CDR3 is TGCGCCAGCAGCCTCCGACAGGGGGCGCGTGGCTACACCTTC.

CDR3 in amino acids: CASSQTSGATGELFF. CDR3 DNA: TGCGCCAGCAGCCAAACTAGCGGGGCCACCGGGGAGCTGTTTTTT. The chain links TRBV4-3 to TRBJ2-2; 10 bases align to TRBD2. With V trimmed by 2 bases and J by 4 bases, 1 base remained unmatched. Per germline, CDR1 LGHNA and CDR2 YSLEER. The CDR3 length is 15 residues.

The J gene is TRBJ2-3, the V gene TRBV6-6; no clear D. Germline assignment: CDR1 MNHNY and CDR2 SVGAGI (reference sequence). Trimming removed 5 bases from V and 2 bases from J, with 14 bases in between. This CDR3 comprises 15 residues. This CDR3 is CASSNEFEATDTQYF. As DNA, the CDR3 is TGTGCCAGCAGTAATGAATTCGAGGCCACAGATACGCAGTATTTT.

The chain couples TRBV18 to TRBJ1-5, with 9 nucleotides matching TRBD1. V trimming: 1 base; J trimming: 5 bases; junction bases outside the gene matches: 3. Germline V gene sequence: CDR1 KGHSH, CDR2 LQKENI. CDR3 length equals 15 residues. The CDR3 loop is CASSPQGQGDQPQHF. DNA of the CDR3: TGTGCCAGCTCACCACAGGGACAGGGCGATCAGCCCCAGCATTTT.

Here the CDR3 DNA reads TGTGCCAGCAGCTTGGTGGCGGGGCCGGATACGCAGTATTTT. Translated: CASSLVAGPDTQYF. The chain is built from TRBV5-4 and TRBJ2-3; tentatively, D is TRBD2 (6 bases). The CDR3 consists of 14 residues. From germline, CDR1 is SGHNT and CDR2 YYREEE (reference sequence). Trimming took 0 bases from V and 6 from J, leaving 11 bases between them.

V gene TRBV6-1 combines with J gene TRBJ2-2; 7 bases are a match to TRBD2. CDR1 is MNHNS, CDR2 SASEGT, per germline. CDR3 length: 15 residues. V shed 5 bases, J shed 11 bases, and the junction held 14 bases outside the gene matches. The CDR3 is CASSPEFSGILELFF. Written as DNA, the CDR3 is TGTGCCAGCAGTCCAGAATTCAGCGGGATCCTTGAGCTGTTTTTT.

The rearrangement uses TRBV6-1 and TRBJ2-7; TRBD1 might be the D (5 bases). CDR1 MNHNS and CDR2 SASEGT come from the germline V gene. This CDR3 is built from 13 residues. The V and J ends lost 11 bases and 0 bases respectively, with 14 bases between them. The CDR3 DNA reads as TGTGCCGGCCTACAGGACGCCTCCTACGAGCAGTACTTC. Translation gives CAGLQDASYEQYF.

This clone was observed a few times. This sequence joins TRBV30 and TRBJ1-6; the D gene is possibly TRBD1 (6 bases). Germline values: CDR1 GTSNPN, CDR2 SVGIG (reference sequence). The CDR3 loop spans 13 amino acids. V lost 3 bases to trimming and J lost 7 bases, with 10 bases between them. The DNA for the CDR3 is TGTGCCTGGAGCATAACAGGGAATTCACCCCTCCACTTT. The encoded protein is CAWSITGNSPLHF. The whole variable domain, filled in from reference TRBV30 and TRBJ1-6, reads SQTIHQWPATLVQPVGSPLSLECTVEGTSNPNLYWYRQAAGRGLQLLFYSVGIGQISSEVPQNLSASRPQDRQFILSSKKLLLSDSGFYLCAWSITGNSPLHFGNGTRLTVT.

The V gene is TRBV7-7, the J gene TRBJ2-3; 10 nucleotides agree with TRBD1. Looked up from germline, CDR1 is SSHAT and CDR2 is FNYEAQ (reference sequence). The V segment lost 1 base and the J segment 6 bases; nucleotides outside the gene matches: 1. The CDR3 has 14 amino acids. The DNA for the CDR3 is TGTGCCAGCAGCTTAGGGACAGGGGGGGATACGCAGTATTTT. Translating gives CASSLGTGGDTQYF.

The rearrangement links TRBV5-1 to TRBJ2-1; no definite D call. The germline V gene encodes CDR1 SGHRS and CDR2 YFSETQ. There are 13 residues in the CDR3. V gave up 0 bases and J gave up 5 bases, with 6 bases separating them. The CDR3: CASSLAADNEQFF. DNA of the CDR3: TGCGCCAGCAGCTTGGCTGCGGACAATGAGCAGTTCTTC.

In this sample, this clone turned up a few times. CDR3 DNA sequence: TGTGCCAGCAGTTCAGGGGTTGGCTTAAACATTCAGTACTTC. Translation: CASSSGVGLNIQYF. The chain is built from TRBV27 and TRBJ2-4, with D possibly TRBD1 on 6 matching bases. The V end was cut by 4 bases, the J end by 6 bases, with 13 bases between. The length of the CDR3 is 14 residues. Germline V CDR1 and CDR2: MNHEY, SMNVEV (reference sequence).

This chain connects TRBV9 to TRBJ1-2; 7 bases are shared with TRBD1. There are 15 residues in the CDR3. V lost 1 base and J lost 2; bases outside the gene matches: 5. Germline loops: CDR1 SGDLS, CDR2 YYNGEE. This CDR3 reads CASSVSRQGNYGYTF. In DNA, the CDR3 is TGTGCCAGCAGCGTAAGTCGACAGGGAAACTATGGCTACACCTTC.

The CDR3 bases are TGTGCCTGGAGCGGGGACTATCGGGAGACCCAGTACTTC. Translating gives CAWSGDYRETQYF. The V call is TRBV30, the J call TRBJ2-5; TRBD2 matches 7 bases. V shed 3 bases and J 5 bases; nucleotides not matched to a gene: 6. The germline V gene encodes CDR1 GTSNPN and CDR2 SVGIG (reference sequence). CDR3 size: 13 residues.

The genes are TRBV7-8 and TRBJ2-1, with D tentatively TRBD2 (5 bases). With 1 base removed from V and 6 bases from J, the gap between germline ends came to 13 bases. Germline V gene sequence: CDR1 SGHVS, CDR2 FQNEAQ. This CDR3 is built from 15 residues. The CDR3 region has the DNA TGTGCCAGCAGCTTAGTGTCTGGGCGGGTCAATGAGCAGTTCTTC. Its protein product is CASSLVSGRVNEQFF.

The chain links TRBV7-9 to TRBJ2-3; 8 positions match TRBD2. CDR3 size: 18 residues. Germline V gene data show CDR1 as SEHNR and CDR2 as FQNEAQ (reference sequence). With 4 bases clipped from V and 0 bases from J, the junction kept 12 bases outside the gene matches. The CDR3 region is CASSSRVVTSGSTDTQYF. CDR3 sequence (DNA): TGTGCCAGCAGCTCGCGGGTAGTTACTAGCGGAAGCACAGATACGCAGTATTTT. Based on the CDR3 plus reference TRBV7-9 and TRBJ2-3, the full variable domain is DTGVSQNPRHKITKRGQNVTFRCDPISEHNRLYWYRQTLGQGPEFLTYFQNEAQLEKSRLLSDRFSAERPKGSFSTLEIQRTEQGDSAMYLCASSSRVVTSGSTDTQYFGPGTRLTVL.

The table lists this clone with a count of one. The rearrangement joins TRBV5-1 to TRBJ1-1; maybe TRBD1 (5 bases). CDR1 is SGHRS and CDR2 is YFSETQ in the germline V gene. The CDR3 contains 14 residues. V was shortened by 1 base and J by 4 bases, with 11 bases between the two germline ends. The CDR3 nucleotides read TGCGCCAGCAGCTTGAGAGGGGAGGCCACTGAAGCTTTCTTT. Translation: CASSLRGEATEAFF.